This entry is about one T cell receptor (beta chain). CDR1 and CDR2 (germline): MNHEY, SMNVEV (reference sequence). The CDR3 runs to 14 residues. V lost 6 bases and J lost 0, with 11 bases in between. The data originate from a study of blood T cell repertoires in COVID-19. Study summary: The analysed material was cDNA or gDNA that came from T cells, B-cell-depleted T cells, or PBMCs.

Some clones are missing from TCRdb's copy, which holds only in-frame ones; the method was immunoSEQ multiplex PCR. The top ten hold 3.3% of the sample, which has about 170,000 clones, 85% seen once. The sample taken for sequencing was peripheral blood. The receptor comes from a human donor with acute or convalescent COVID-19. The donor label of this sample is uncertain. The J gene is TRBJ1-1, the V gene TRBV27; D might be TRBD1 (6 bases). The CDR3 spells CASSNRALNTEAFF. CDR3 bases: TGTGCCAGCAGCAACAGGGCCCTGAACACTGAAGCTTTCTTT.